This T cell receptor (beta chain) derives from a study of blood T cell repertoires in COVID-19. The CDR3 consists of 13 residues. V lost 0 bases, J lost 1 base, and 3 bases lay in between. Per germline, CDR1 LGHNA and CDR2 YSLEER. Authors' processing steps: By means of reference gene primer amplification, nucleated cell counts were estimated. Clones were sequenced by immunoSEQ multiplex PCR, and TCRdb holds only the in-frame ones, with some missing. The V and J calls and clone size come from that table; D and trimming were worked out from the DNA. The table lists roughly 250,000 clones, about 87% of them singletons. Grouping used clinical history reported by participants in a survey and questionnaire.

This chain uses TRBV4-3 with TRBJ1-2; unclear D gene. Sequencing input: PBMCs or T cells enriched from blood (not recorded which). This receptor was taken from a woman between 45 and 65 years old who had recovered from COVID-19. The CDR3 protein is CASSQDYNYGYTF. CDR3 DNA sequence: TGCGCCAGCAGCCAAGACTATAACTATGGCTACACCTTC.